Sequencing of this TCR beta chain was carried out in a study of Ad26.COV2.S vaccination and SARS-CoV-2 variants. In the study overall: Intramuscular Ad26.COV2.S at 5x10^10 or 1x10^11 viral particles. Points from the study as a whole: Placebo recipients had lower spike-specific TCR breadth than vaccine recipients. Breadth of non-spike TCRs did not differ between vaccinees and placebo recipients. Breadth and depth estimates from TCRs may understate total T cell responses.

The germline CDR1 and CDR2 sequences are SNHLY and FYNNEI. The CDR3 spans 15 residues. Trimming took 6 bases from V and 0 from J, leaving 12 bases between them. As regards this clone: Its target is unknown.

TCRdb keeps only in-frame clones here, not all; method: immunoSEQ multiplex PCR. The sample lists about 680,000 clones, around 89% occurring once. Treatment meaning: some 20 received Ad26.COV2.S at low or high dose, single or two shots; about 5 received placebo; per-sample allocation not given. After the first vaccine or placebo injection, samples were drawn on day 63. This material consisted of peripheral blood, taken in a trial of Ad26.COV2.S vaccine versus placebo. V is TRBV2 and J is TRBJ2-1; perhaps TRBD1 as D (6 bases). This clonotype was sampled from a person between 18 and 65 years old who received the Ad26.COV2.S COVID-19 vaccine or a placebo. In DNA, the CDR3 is TGTGCCAGCAGGGACAGTACCGGCTCCTACAATGAGCAGTTCTTC. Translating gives CASRDSTGSYNEQFF.